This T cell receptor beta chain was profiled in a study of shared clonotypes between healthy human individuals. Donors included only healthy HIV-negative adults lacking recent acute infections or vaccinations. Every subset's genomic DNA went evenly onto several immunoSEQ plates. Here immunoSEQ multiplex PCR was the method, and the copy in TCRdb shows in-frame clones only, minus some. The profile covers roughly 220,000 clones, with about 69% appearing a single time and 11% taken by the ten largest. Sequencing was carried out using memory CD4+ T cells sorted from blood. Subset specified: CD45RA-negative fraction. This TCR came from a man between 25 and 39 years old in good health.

The CDR3 loop is CASSRGRGGTNYGYTF. Here the CDR3 DNA reads TGTGCCAGCAGCCGCGGTCGTGGGGGAACTAACTATGGCTACACCTTC. This sequence joins TRBV11-3 and TRBJ1-2; D may be TRBD1 (5 bases). There are 16 residues in the CDR3. The germline gives CDR1 SGHNT, CDR2 YENEEA. Trimming cost V 5 bases and J 0 bases, with 16 bases left between them. Drawing the rest from reference TRBV11-3 and TRBJ1-2, the complete variable domain is EAGVVQSPRYKIIEKKQPVAFWCNPISGHNTLYWYLQNLGQGPELLIRYENEEAVDDSQLPKDRFSAERLKGVDSTLKIQPAELGDSAVYLCASSRGRGGTNYGYTFGSGTRLTVV.